The next 20 T cell receptor beta chains were all read from a single sample in a study of T cells in localized non-small cell lung cancer. Method: immunoSEQ multiplex PCR; TCRdb's copy keeps in-frame clones and lacks some. Of over 40,000 clones in the sample, around 87% were seen once. The sample here was peripheral blood, taken before any cancer treatment. The receptor set was obtained from a woman aged 18-49 years with stage III lung adenocarcinoma.

The chain combines TRBV7-9 with TRBJ2-5, with a tentative D call TRBD2 (6 bases). Germline values: CDR1 SEHNR, CDR2 FQNEAQ (reference sequence). This CDR3 region has 14 residues. The V and J ends lost 1 base and 3 bases respectively, with 9 bases between them. CDR3 sequence reads: CASSLEWGEETQYF. As DNA, the CDR3 is TGTGCCAGCAGCTTAGAGTGGGGGGAAGAGACCCAGTACTTC.

The rearrangement links TRBV25-1 to TRBJ1-2, with D possibly TRBD1 on 5 matching bases. This CDR3 comprises 12 residues. The germline V gene encodes CDR1 MGHDK and CDR2 SYGVNS. The V gene lost 6 bases and the J gene lost 6 bases, with 11 bases spanning the gap. This chain's CDR3 is CASRGPRHGYTF. Here the CDR3 DNA reads TGTGCCAGCAGGGGGCCCCGCCATGGCTACACCTTC.

The rearrangement joins TRBV18 to TRBJ1-4; 8 positions match TRBD1. The length of the CDR3 is 16 residues. The V segment lost 1 base and the J segment 4 bases; nucleotides outside the gene matches: 5. The germline V gene has CDR1 KGHSH and CDR2 LQKENI. This chain's CDR3 is CASSPLGTGGNEKLFF. The CDR3 DNA reads as TGTGCCAGCTCACCACTGGGTACAGGGGGTAATGAAAAACTGTTTTTT.

This chain links TRBV6-1 with TRBJ2-7, with 10 bases aligning to TRBD1. The CDR3 consists of 12 residues. Germline-derived CDR1 and CDR2 are MNHNS and SASEGT. J gave up 2 bases and V 11 bases, and 3 bases lay outside the gene matches. CDR3 bases: TGTGCCTCCGGGACAGGGGCCTACGAGCAGTACTTC. This sequence encodes CASGTGAYEQYF.

The chain couples TRBV7-9 to TRBJ1-1; D uncertain. The V end was cut by 4 bases, the J end by 1 base, with 4 bases between. Germline CDR1 reads SEHNR; CDR2 reads FQNEAQ (reference sequence). The CDR3 covers 12 residues. The CDR3 here is CASSSRNTEAFF. The CDR3 coding sequence is TGTGCCAGCAGCTCCAGGAACACTGAAGCTTTCTTT.

This clone is categorized as medium-sized. The chain employs TRBV7-9 and TRBJ2-5, with D perhaps TRBD2 (6 bases). Germline V lookup: CDR1 SEHNR, CDR2 FQNEAQ (reference sequence). CDR3 size: 15 residues. V gave up 1 base and J gave up 5 bases, with 14 bases separating them. The CDR3 loop is CASSLELSAGETQYF. CDR3 nucleotides: TGTGCCAGCAGCTTAGAACTCTCGGCGGGGGAGACCCAGTACTTC.

The V gene is TRBV6-6, the J gene TRBJ1-2, with a possible D match to TRBD1 (6 bases). V was cut by 7 bases and J by 6 bases, with 12 bases left in between. The CDR3 is 12 amino acids. Per germline, CDR1 MNHNY and CDR2 SVGAGI (reference sequence). The chain's CDR3 is CASKAGVDGYTF. DNA of the CDR3: TGTGCCAGCAAGGCAGGGGTGGATGGCTACACCTTC.

Only a few counts were recorded for this clone. CDR3 sequence: CASSLRTRQFF. CDR3 bases: TGTGCCAGCAGCTTAAGGACTAGGCAGTTCTTC. The genes are TRBV7-8 and TRBJ2-1; TRBD2 aligns across 7 bases. Germline assignment: CDR1 SGHVS and CDR2 FQNEAQ. The ends lost 2 bases at V and 12 bases at J; junction bases unmatched: 1. The CDR3 has 11 residues.

CDR3 residues: CASSGDRRASPLHF. CDR3 nucleotides: TGTGCCAGCAGTGGGGACAGGAGGGCATCACCCCTCCACTTT. The V and J genes are TRBV6-1 and TRBJ1-6; TRBD1 matches 8 bases. Trimming cost V 4 bases and J 10 bases; bases outside gene matches: 6. Germline V gives CDR1 MNHNS, CDR2 SASEGT. This CDR3 has 14 residues.

This clone was counted between two and nine times. The chain employs TRBV19 and TRBJ1-2, with 9 bases matching TRBD1. Germline CDR1 reads LNHDA; CDR2 reads SQIVND (reference sequence). The CDR3 is made up of 13 amino acids. J lost 1 base, V lost 7 bases, and 1 base had no gene match. CDR3 DNA: TGTGCCAGTAAGGGACAGGGTAACTATGGCTACACCTTC. Translated, it gives CASKGQGNYGYTF. Combining the CDR3 with reference TRBV19 and TRBJ1-2 gives the whole variable domain DGGITQSPKYLFRKEGQNVTLSCEQNLNHDAMYWYRQDPGQGLRLIYYSQIVNDFQKGDIAEGYSVSREKKESFPLTVTSAQKNPTAFYLCASKGQGNYGYTFGSGTRLTVV.

The rearrangement joins TRBV19 to TRBJ1-3, with 7 bases lining up with TRBD1. The V gene end was trimmed by 8 bases and the J gene end by 0 bases; junction bases not matched to a gene: 4. Germline CDR1 is LNHDA and CDR2 is SQIVND (reference sequence). This CDR3 is 14 amino acids long. CDR3 DNA: TGTGCCAGTGGGGACAGAAGCTCTGGAAACACCATATATTTT. Translated: CASGDRSSGNTIYF.

The sample holds one count of this clone. The gene calls are TRBV7-9 and TRBJ1-2, with 7 bases that match TRBD1. The CDR3 length is 14 residues. Germline V lookup: CDR1 SEHNR, CDR2 FQNEAQ (reference sequence). V lost 2 bases, J lost 2 bases, and 2 bases stayed unmatched. CDR3 amino acids: CASSLQGGNYGYTF. CDR3 DNA: TGTGCCAGCAGCTTACAGGGGGGAAACTATGGCTACACCTTC.

J is TRBJ1-1 and V is TRBV6-5; TRBD1 matches 8 bases. Germline V gene lookup returns CDR1 MNHEY and CDR2 SVGAGI. The CDR3 sequence is 12 residues long. Losses at the gene ends were 8 bases for V and 8 bases for J; bases not matched to a gene: 7. CDR3 bases: TGTGCCAGCGGACTTGGGACAGGAGAAGCTTTCTTT. Its protein product is CASGLGTGEAFF.

V and J are TRBV6-5 and TRBJ2-7, with TRBD1 matching over 9 bases. Looked up from germline, CDR1 is MNHEY and CDR2 is SVGAGI. V dropped 5 bases and J dropped 2; count of bases not matched to a gene: 7. This CDR3 comprises 15 residues. DNA of the CDR3: TGTGCCAGCAGTCAACCGGGACAGGGTACCTACGAGCAGTACTTC. Translating it yields CASSQPGQGTYEQYF.

The chain combines TRBV9 with TRBJ2-5; TRBD2 matches 11 bases. From germline, CDR1 is SGDLS and CDR2 YYNGEE. This CDR3 spans 17 amino acids. With 3 bases clipped from V and 2 bases from J, the junction kept 9 bases outside the gene matches. The CDR3 here is CASSASPGLADQETQYF. In nucleotides, the CDR3 is TGTGCCAGCAGCGCGTCCCCGGGACTAGCGGATCAAGAGACCCAGTACTTC.

This sequence joins TRBV4-1 and TRBJ1-1; the D is unclear. The germline V gene has CDR1 MGHRA and CDR2 YSYEKL. There are 15 residues in the CDR3. Trimming removed 1 base from V and 0 bases from J, with 9 bases in between. CDR3 coding DNA: TGCGCCAGCAGCCAAGGGTGGCACTTGAACACTGAAGCTTTCTTT. As protein: CASSQGWHLNTEAFF.

The V and J genes are TRBV6-1 and TRBJ2-5, with no clear D. Trimming pared 6 bases from V and 6 bases from J, leaving 14 bases between. The germline gives CDR1 MNHNS, CDR2 SASEGT. The length of the CDR3 is 13 residues. The CDR3: CASSVDPEKTQYF. In DNA, the CDR3 is TGTGCCAGCAGCGTGGACCCCGAGAAGACCCAGTACTTC.

The chain uses TRBV7-2 and TRBJ2-3; 11 bases fit TRBD2. Germline V CDR1 and CDR2: SGHTA, FQGNSA. V lost 5 bases and J lost 4; bases outside the gene matches: 8. The CDR3 sequence is 16 residues long. The CDR3 reads CASSARLAGMADTQYF. In DNA, the CDR3 is TGTGCCAGCAGCGCAAGACTAGCGGGGATGGCAGATACGCAGTATTTT.

The chain joins TRBV30 to TRBJ1-3; the match to TRBD1 covers 7 bases. Germline V gene lookup returns CDR1 GTSNPN and CDR2 SVGIG (reference sequence). The CDR3 is made up of 15 amino acids. J lost 2 bases, V lost 2 bases, and 6 bases had no gene match. The CDR3, as DNA: TGTGCCTGGAGTTTCAGGGGGGAAACTGGAAACACCATATATTTT. Its protein product is CAWSFRGETGNTIYF.

J is TRBJ2-2 and V is TRBV18, with 11 bases fitting TRBD2. There are 15 residues in the CDR3. The V segment lost 8 bases and the J segment 4 bases; nucleotides outside the gene matches: 6. Germline lookup yields CDR1 KGHSH and CDR2 LQKENI. The CDR3 region is CASNPGTSGTGELFF. The CDR3 DNA follows: TGTGCCAGCAACCCTGGGACTAGCGGCACCGGGGAGCTGTTTTTT.